This T cell receptor beta chain was sequenced during a study of early T cells in non-severe SARS-CoV-2 infection. Study-level information: From unsorted whole blood, bulk RNA was sequenced, and the chains remained unpaired. Regarding the study as a whole: Comparison of clonotypes with VDJdb favored anti-spike CD8 responses while missing private and CD4 specificities.

CDR1 SNHLY and CDR2 FYNNEI come from the germline V gene. This CDR3 comprises 16 residues. The germline V and J ends were trimmed by 4 bases and 2 bases, with 15 bases remaining between them. Ten or more counts support this clonotype. What it binds is unknown. Unique molecular identifiers tagged individual cDNA molecules. TCRdb redid the calling of the 5' RACE reads with MiXCR, one entry per CDR3 protein. Of 70,000 or so distinct CDR3 sequences in the sample, around 12% were seen once. The sequence derives from an adult who was a healthcare worker with PCR-confirmed SARS-CoV-2 infection or an uninfected control (not recorded which). The sample was whole blood. The chain links TRBV2 to TRBJ2-1; the D is unclear. The CDR3, as DNA: TGTGCCAGCAGTGTTATTAACGTTTCAGCCTACAATGAGCAGTTCTTC. Protein: CASSVINVSAYNEQFF.